This T cell receptor (beta chain) is drawn from a study of neurological immune-mediated disorders. As for the study in general: Multiple sclerosis patients numbering around 34 comprised around 31 relapsing-remitting and 3 secondary progressive patients.

The study, taken as a whole, reports: The study found no CDR3 amino acid sequences shared by expanded clones across subjects, suggesting private repertoires in all groups.

By 5'RACE with 10-nucleotide random UMIs, the cDNA was made. MiXCR, applied by TCRdb to the 5' RACE reads, yields one record per CDR3 protein. The sample carries about 55,000 distinct CDR3 sequences, about 4% recorded once. This CDR3 is 14 amino acids long. Looked up from germline, CDR1 is MNHEY and CDR2 is SMNVEV (reference sequence). Trimming left V 3 bases short and J 2 bases short, with 11 bases between. PBMCs numbering 2 million and stored at -80 C yielded the unsorted libraries. This clonotype showed up many times. The antigen is not known. This TCR derives from a man aged 50 to 60 with multiple sclerosis. This sequence joins TRBV27 and TRBJ2-7; the D call may be TRBD1 or TRBD2 (5 bases each). Input material: PBMCs. CDR3 sequence reads: CASSFRDGPYEQYF. The CDR3 nucleotides are TGTGCCAGCAGTTTTAGGGACGGACCCTACGAGCAGTACTTC.